This entry describes one T cell receptor (beta chain). Its target is not known. These data originate in a study of CD8+CD57+ T cells in acquired aplastic anemia. TCR beta VDJ combinations and CDR3 sequences were profiled from genomic DNA. In TCRdb, the reads were re-called with MiXCR into one record per CDR3 protein. This table has 110,000 or so distinct CDR3 sequences, under 60% appearing once. After removal of 4 bases from V and 6 bases from J, the junction contained 7 bases not matched to a gene. The CDR3 covers 14 residues. Germline loops: CDR1 SEHNR, CDR2 FQNEAQ (reference sequence). Study observations and caveats: Overlap between patients and controls comprised 25 to 30 CD8+ CDR3 sequences. The CD8+ Simpson's diversity of patients and controls was not significantly different.

This clonotype was obtained from a human donor in good health, serving as a control. The J gene is TRBJ1-2, the V gene TRBV7-9, with TRBD1 matching 8 bases. The sample taken for sequencing was sorted CD4+, CD8+, or CD8+CD57+ T cells (not recorded which) from PBMCs. CDR3 DNA: TGTGCCAGCAGCTCCCCTGGACAGGGTGATGGCTACACCTTC. Protein: CASSSPGQGDGYTF. Filled out from reference TRBV7-9 and TRBJ1-2, the complete variable domain reads DTGVSQNPRHKITKRGQNVTFRCDPISEHNRLYWYRQTLGQGPEFLTYFQNEAQLEKSRLLSDRFSAERPKGSFSTLEIQRTEQGDSAMYLCASSSPGQGDGYTFGSGTRLTVV.